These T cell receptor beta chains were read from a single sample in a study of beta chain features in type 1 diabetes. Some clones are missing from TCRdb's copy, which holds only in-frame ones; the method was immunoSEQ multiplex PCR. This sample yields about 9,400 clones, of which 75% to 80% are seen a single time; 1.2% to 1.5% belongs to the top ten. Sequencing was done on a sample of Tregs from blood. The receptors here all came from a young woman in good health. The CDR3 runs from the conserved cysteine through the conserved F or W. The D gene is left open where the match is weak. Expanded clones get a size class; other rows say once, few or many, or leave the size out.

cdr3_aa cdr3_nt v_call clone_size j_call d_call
CASSPLGGRSSTDTQYF TGTGCCAGCAGCCCGCTGGGAGGTCGATCTAGCACAGATACGCAGTATTTT TRBV7-8 NA TRBJ2-3 NA
CASSLQRGSYEQYF TGCGCCAGCAGCTTGCAGCGGGGCTCCTACGAGCAGTACTTC TRBV5-1 NA TRBJ2-7 TRBD2
CSANRDEQYF TGCAGTGCTAATAGAGACGAGCAGTACTTC TRBV20-1 NA TRBJ2-7 NA
CASSFSGPGAFGYTF TGTGCCAGCAGTTTTAGTGGCCCAGGGGCGTTTGGCTACACCTTC TRBV27 NA TRBJ1-2 NA
CASSLTPGRDTQYF TGTGCCAGCAGCTTAACCCCTGGGCGAGATACGCAGTATTTT TRBV7-2 once TRBJ2-3 NA
CASSLSDTEAFF TGTGCCAGCAGCTTATCGGACACTGAAGCTTTCTTT TRBV13 NA TRBJ1-1 NA
CASSQDRAAKNIQYF TGCGCCAGCAGCCAAGACAGGGCGGCCAAAAACATTCAGTACTTC TRBV4-1 NA TRBJ2-4 NA
CASSQVELDNTGELFF TGTGCCAGCAGCCAAGTGGAACTAGATAACACCGGGGAGCTGTTTTTT TRBV4-2 NA TRBJ2-2 NA
CASSAGLPGSTDTQYF TGTGCCAGCAGCGCGGGACTACCCGGGAGCACAGATACGCAGTATTTT TRBV9 NA TRBJ2-3 TRBD2
CASSEASSASGSRYEQYF TGTGCCAGCAGTGAAGCGTCATCGGCTAGCGGGAGCAGGTACGAGCAGTACTTC TRBV2 NA TRBJ2-7 TRBD2
CASSESGHQLADTQYF TGCGCCAGCAGTGAGTCGGGACATCAATTGGCAGATACGCAGTATTTT TRBV10-1 NA TRBJ2-3 NA
CASSQATGGYLYTEAFF TGCGCCAGCAGCCAAGCGACAGGGGGATATTTGTACACTGAAGCTTTCTTT TRBV4-1 NA TRBJ1-1 TRBD1
CASSLHARTGLNSPLHF TGTGCCAGCAGCCTCCACGCAAGGACAGGGCTCAACTCACCCCTCCACTTT TRBV11-2 NA TRBJ1-6 TRBD1
CASRWTSRETQYF TGTGCCAGCAGGTGGACTAGCCGGGAGACCCAGTACTTC TRBV5-8 NA TRBJ2-5 TRBD2